The 29 T cell receptor beta chains below were found in one sample sequenced in a study of beta chain features in type 1 diabetes. Whole-study results and caveats: Type 1 diabetes patients had TCRB CDR3s that were shorter (moderately but significantly so) in all four CD4+ subsets.

The isolated RNA, all of it, was reverse transcribed, so expressed TCRB transcripts were what got sequenced. The data were produced by immunoSEQ multiplex PCR, yet TCRdb's version contains in-frame clones alone and is incomplete. The table has hundreds of thousands of clones, roughly an eighth seen once. These TCRs' antigens remain unknown. The sample was naive CD4+ T cells from blood. Receptors originate from a man aged 18 to 30 with type 1 diabetes.

There are a few counts of this clone. This chain joins TRBV27 and TRBJ2-7; D is undetermined. The CDR3 extends over 14 amino acids. Germline V gene sequence: CDR1 MNHEY, CDR2 SMNVEV (reference sequence). V was shortened by 4 bases and J by 2 bases, with 12 bases between the two germline ends. The CDR3 DNA is TGTGCCAGCAGTTCAGGCCCCGGACCCTACGAGCAGTACTTC. It specifies CASSSGPGPYEQYF.

On this clone: The identical CDR3 is also encoded by other nucleotide sequences in the sample. The rearrangement links TRBV5-1 to TRBJ2-2, with TRBD1 matching 8 bases. This CDR3 has 16 residues. Per germline, CDR1 SGHRS and CDR2 YFSETQ. The V segment lost 0 bases and the J segment 0 bases; nucleotides outside the gene matches: 1. CDR3 region: CASSLGQGSNTGELFF. The CDR3 region has the DNA TGCGCCAGCAGCTTGGGACAGGGGTCGAACACCGGGGAGCTGTTTTTT.

This clone was observed a handful of times. The chain couples TRBV28 to TRBJ2-1; D possibly uses TRBD1 or TRBD2 (6 bases each). Germline CDR1 MDHEN, CDR2 SYDVKM. CDR3 length: 13 amino acids. Trimming cost V 6 bases and J 9 bases, with 15 bases left between them. CDR3 nucleotides: TGTGCCAGCAGGAGGGGGGCCTACTCTGAGCAGTTCTTC. Its translation is CASRRGAYSEQFF. The variable domain in full, completed from reference TRBV28 and TRBJ2-1, reads DVKVTQSSRYLVKRTGEKVFLECVQDMDHENMFWYRQDPGLGLRLIYFSYDVKMKEKGDIPEGYSVSREKKERFSLILESASTNQTSMYLCASRRGAYSEQFFGPGTRLTVL.

The V and J genes are TRBV28 and TRBJ2-7; the D is unclear. The germline V gene has CDR1 MDHEN and CDR2 SYDVKM. V lost 4 bases, J lost 6 bases, and 7 bases lay in between. The CDR3 length is 11 residues. CDR3 coding DNA: TGTGCCAGCAGTTACGGCATCGAGCAGTACTTC. The encoded protein is CASSYGIEQYF. Variable domain in full (rest from reference TRBV28 and TRBJ2-7): DVKVTQSSRYLVKRTGEKVFLECVQDMDHENMFWYRQDPGLGLRLIYFSYDVKMKEKGDIPEGYSVSREKKERFSLILESASTNQTSMYLCASSYGIEQYFGPGTRLTVT.

This clone appeared a few times. The CDR3 is CASSAARILGYTF. CDR3 nucleotides: TGTGCCAGCAGCGCTGCCCGGATTCTTGGCTACACCTTC. The J gene is TRBJ1-2, the V gene TRBV7-9; D remains unclear. Germline V gene lookup returns CDR1 SEHNR and CDR2 FQNEAQ (reference sequence). Trimming pared 5 bases from V and 7 bases from J, leaving 14 bases between. The CDR3 runs 13 residues. Filled out from reference TRBV7-9 and TRBJ1-2, the complete variable domain reads DTGVSQNPRHKITKRGQNVTFRCDPISEHNRLYWYRQTLGQGPEFLTYFQNEAQLEKSRLLSDRFSAERPKGSFSTLEIQRTEQGDSAMYLCASSAARILGYTFGSGTRLTVV.

This sequence joins TRBV27 and TRBJ2-7, with TRBD1 matching over 8 bases. The V segment lost 10 bases and the J segment 6 bases; nucleotides outside the gene matches: 20. The CDR3 runs to 16 residues. From germline, CDR1 is MNHEY and CDR2 SMNVEV (reference sequence). CDR3 sequence reads: CATGTGRYGGFVEQYF. CDR3 sequence (DNA): TGTGCCACCGGGACAGGTCGGTACGGTGGATTCGTCGAGCAGTACTTC.

The chain's CDR3 is CASRRPRGYGNEKLFF. Here the CDR3 DNA reads TGTGCCAGCAGACGGCCTAGAGGGTACGGTAATGAAAAACTGTTTTTT. The chain carries TRBV7-9 and TRBJ1-4; D is uncertain. The germline V gene encodes CDR1 SEHNR and CDR2 FQNEAQ (reference sequence). Between the trimmed V and J ends, which lost 6 bases and 4 bases, there was a span of 18 bases. This CDR3 region has 16 residues. The complete variable domain, with remaining parts taken from reference TRBV7-9 and TRBJ1-4, reads DTGVSQNPRHKITKRGQNVTFRCDPISEHNRLYWYRQTLGQGPEFLTYFQNEAQLEKSRLLSDRFSAERPKGSFSTLEIQRTEQGDSAMYLCASRRPRGYGNEKLFFGSGTQLSVL.

The chain is built from TRBV23-1 and TRBJ2-7; 8 positions agree with TRBD2. TRBV23-1 is noted as an ORF with a role that remains uncertain. V shed 3 bases and J 1 base; nucleotides not matched to a gene: 14. This CDR3 spans 18 amino acids. DNA for the CDR3: TGCGCCAGCAGTCACCCCCGGGAGGGCAGCGTGGGATCCTACGAGCAGTACTTC. It translates to CASSHPREGSVGSYEQYF.

This clone was seen more than once but under ten times. Additional DNA sequences in this sample encode the identical CDR3. The CDR3 nucleotides are TGTGCCATCAGTGACTTGGAGACCCAGTACTTC. This translates into CAISDLETQYF. The chain uses TRBV10-3 and TRBJ2-5; D is uncertain. The germline V and J ends were trimmed by 3 bases and 5 bases, with 4 bases remaining between them. The CDR3 consists of 11 residues. Germline loops: CDR1 ENHRY, CDR2 SYGVKD.

As concerns this clone: Within the sample, other DNA sequences also encode this same CDR3. In DNA form, the CDR3 reads TGTGCCAGCAGCTTGGGGACGGGAAGCTCCTACGAGCAGTACTTC. This codes for CASSLGTGSSYEQYF. This chain uses TRBV7-9 with TRBJ2-7; D is perhaps TRBD1 or TRBD2 (5 bases each). Germline loops: CDR1 SEHNR, CDR2 FQNEAQ (reference sequence). This CDR3 comprises 15 residues. V was trimmed by 3 bases and J by 0 bases, leaving 12 bases between them.

This clone was seen a handful of times. The chain is built from TRBV29-1 and TRBJ1-1, with D maybe TRBD1 (5 bases). The CDR3 is made up of 10 amino acids. Trimming shortened V by 7 bases and J by 6 bases, and 9 bases separated the two germline ends. CDR1 and CDR2 (germline): SQVTM, ANQGSEA. This CDR3 reads CSAGAPEAFF. The DNA of the CDR3 is TGCAGCGCCGGGGCGCCTGAAGCTTTCTTT.

This clone was seen a handful of times. The chain is built from TRBV29-1 and TRBJ1-1, with D perhaps TRBD1 (5 bases). Trimming shortened V by 3 bases and J by 3 bases, and 17 bases separated the two germline ends. CDR1 and CDR2 from the germline V gene are SQVTM and ANQGSEA. This CDR3 is built from 15 residues. CDR3 sequence (DNA): TGCAGCGTTGAGCCCAGGTGGGGGAAGGACACTGAAGCTTTCTTT. It codes for CSVEPRWGKDTEAFF.

The V and J genes are TRBV28 and TRBJ2-4; no clear D. CDR1 and CDR2 from the germline V gene are MDHEN and SYDVKM. The germline V and J ends were trimmed by 2 bases and 0 bases, with 11 bases remaining between them. The CDR3 spans 16 residues. CDR3 DNA: TGTGCCAGCAGTTTAGATGTGGTGATAGCCAAAAACATTCAGTACTTC. Amino acids: CASSLDVVIAKNIQYF. Full variable domain (remainder filled in from reference TRBV28 and TRBJ2-4): DVKVTQSSRYLVKRTGEKVFLECVQDMDHENMFWYRQDPGLGLRLIYFSYDVKMKEKGDIPEGYSVSREKKERFSLILESASTNQTSMYLCASSLDVVIAKNIQYFGAGTRLSVL.

This clone was seen only a few times. The chain employs TRBV18 and TRBJ2-7; weak D call: TRBD2 (6 bases). Per germline, CDR1 KGHSH and CDR2 LQKENI. The ends were cut back, 6 bases at V and 6 bases at J, with 21 bases in the middle. This CDR3 region has 15 residues. CDR3 sequence reads: CASSPGNGGRGEQYF. The CDR3 DNA sequence: TGTGCCAGCTCCCCGGGAAATGGAGGGCGAGGCGAGCAGTACTTC.

In this sample, this clone turned up a few times. The J gene is TRBJ1-2, the V gene TRBV30; maybe TRBD1 (5 bases). V shed 8 bases and J shed 4 bases, with 8 bases lying between them. This CDR3 contains 10 residues. Germline CDR1 is GTSNPN and CDR2 is SVGIG (reference sequence). The CDR3 sequence: CAVGGYGYTF. CDR3 nucleotides: TGTGCCGTTGGGGGCTATGGCTACACCTTC.

The chain employs TRBV5-1 and TRBJ2-1; 7 positions match TRBD2. The CDR3 is made up of 16 amino acids. Losses at the gene ends were 0 bases for V and 2 bases for J; bases not matched to a gene: 5. The germline gives CDR1 SGHRS, CDR2 YFSETQ. The CDR3 here is CASSLAAGDAYNEQFF. CDR3 bases: TGCGCCAGCAGCTTGGCGGCGGGGGACGCCTACAATGAGCAGTTCTTC.

This clone appeared a few times. This sample also contains other DNA sequences that code for the same CDR3. The rearrangement joins TRBV20-1 to TRBJ2-2; unclear D gene. Germline V gives CDR1 DFQATT, CDR2 SNEGSKA (reference sequence). V was trimmed by 3 bases and J by 5 bases, leaving 4 bases between them. The CDR3 totals 11 residues. CDR3 residues: CSARGTGELFF. Here the CDR3 DNA reads TGCAGTGCTAGGGGGACCGGGGAGCTGTTTTTT.

This clone was detected a few times. The chain couples TRBV5-6 to TRBJ2-1; D unresolved. The V end lost 1 base, the J end lost 6 bases, and 8 bases lay between the germline ends. This CDR3 has 13 amino acids. The germline V gene encodes CDR1 SGHDT and CDR2 YYEEEE. This CDR3 reads CASSLPGPNEQFF. In nucleotides, the CDR3 is TGTGCCAGCAGCTTGCCTGGCCCCAATGAGCAGTTCTTC.

This clone was seen a few times. The chain uses TRBV7-2 and TRBJ1-1; TRBD1 might be the D (5 bases). Trimming removed 7 bases from V and 1 base from J, with 13 bases in between. CDR1 SGHTA and CDR2 FQGNSA come from the germline V gene. CDR3 length equals 14 residues. Here the CDR3 DNA reads TGTGCCAGCACCCGAAGCCAGGGGAACACTGAAGCTTTCTTT. Translating gives CASTRSQGNTEAFF.

J is TRBJ2-5 and V is TRBV25-1; D is perhaps TRBD2 (6 bases). The CDR3 covers 15 residues. Deletions cut 6 bases from V and 0 bases from J, with 14 bases between. Germline V lookup: CDR1 MGHDK, CDR2 SYGVNS. The CDR3 loop reads CASSPGGVYQETQYF. CDR3 in DNA: TGTGCCAGCAGCCCGGGCGGGGTGTACCAAGAGACCCAGTACTTC.

The chain uses TRBV15 and TRBJ2-3, with a weak D call TRBD1 (6 bases). CDR1 is LNHNV and CDR2 is YYDKDF in the germline V gene (reference sequence). V gave up 3 bases and J gave up 1 base, with 8 bases separating them. The CDR3 has 14 amino acids. The CDR3 nucleotides are TGTGCCACCAGCAGCCGACAGGGCACAGATACGCAGTATTTT. Protein sequence: CATSSRQGTDTQYF.

The chain combines TRBV28 with TRBJ1-5, with TRBD1 matching 8 bases. The trim removed 6 bases at V and 3 bases at J, leaving 4 bases unmatched. The V gene's germline CDR1 is MDHEN and CDR2 SYDVKM. This CDR3 has 14 amino acids. The chain's CDR3 is CASSLGQDNQPQHF. In nucleotides, the CDR3 is TGTGCCAGCAGCCTGGGACAGGACAATCAGCCCCAGCATTTT.

J is TRBJ1-3 and V is TRBV29-1, with D possibly TRBD1 on 5 matching bases. V dropped 1 base and J dropped 2 bases, with 6 bases sitting between them. Germline values: CDR1 SQVTM, CDR2 ANQGSEA. The CDR3 sequence is 13 residues long. CDR3 in amino acids: CSVEVGAGNTIYF. CDR3 in DNA: TGCAGCGTTGAAGTAGGGGCTGGAAACACCATATATTTT.

The sample holds a few counts of this clone. J is TRBJ1-4 and V is TRBV30, with D maybe TRBD1 (5 bases). The CDR3 is made up of 14 amino acids. CDR1 GTSNPN and CDR2 SVGIG come from the germline V gene (reference sequence). Trimming removed 7 bases from V and 5 bases from J, with 17 bases in between. The CDR3 loop is CALAPGTVNEKLFF. The CDR3 DNA reads as TGTGCCTTGGCCCCCGGGACCGTCAATGAAAAACTGTTTTTT.

This clone was observed a few times. This chain links TRBV2 with TRBJ1-2; perhaps TRBD1 as D (6 bases). The V end was cut by 3 bases, the J end by 5 bases, with 10 bases between. Germline V gives CDR1 SNHLY, CDR2 FYNNEI. The CDR3 length is 13 residues. CDR3 protein: CASSDRGAYGYTF. The CDR3 nucleotides are TGTGCCAGCAGTGACAGGGGTGCGTATGGCTACACCTTC.

This clone has a handful of counts. Here the CDR3 reads CASSLDRDRGQGYTF. CDR3 sequence (DNA): TGTGCCAGCAGCCTAGACCGGGACAGGGGGCAGGGCTACACCTTC. V and J are TRBV7-3 and TRBJ1-2, with 12 bases fitting TRBD1. Per the germline V gene, CDR1 is SGHTA and CDR2 is FQGTGA. The CDR3 consists of 15 residues. Trimming took 5 bases from V and 8 from J; bases not matched to a gene: 9. The whole variable domain, remainder taken from reference TRBV7-3 and TRBJ1-2, is GAGVSQTPSNKVTEKGKYVELRCDPISGHTALYWYRQSLGQGPEFLIYFQGTGAADDSGLPNDRFFAVRPEGSVSTLKIQRTERGDSAVYLCASSLDRDRGQGYTFGSGTRLTVV.

This clone was seen only a few times. The rearrangement uses TRBV29-1 and TRBJ1-5, with 7 nucleotides matching TRBD1. CDR3 length equals 13 residues. The V segment lost 4 bases and the J segment 3 bases; nucleotides outside the gene matches: 3. CDR1 and CDR2 from the germline V gene are SQVTM and ANQGSEA. The CDR3 protein is CSVGQGINQPQHF. The CDR3 DNA is TGCAGCGTTGGACAGGGTATCAATCAGCCCCAGCATTTT.

The chain recombines TRBV5-1 with TRBJ2-3, with TRBD2 matching 8 bases. J was trimmed by 0 bases and V by 4 bases; bases with no gene match: 10. The CDR3 runs 17 residues. CDR1 and CDR2 from the germline V gene are SGHRS and YFSETQ. The CDR3 DNA reads TGCGCCAGCAGCCCTCCAGGCGCGGGGGGAAGCACAGATACGCAGTATTTT. This encodes CASSPPGAGGSTDTQYF.

This clone was observed a handful of times. The rearrangement uses TRBV30 and TRBJ1-6; no reliable D call. Trimming removed 3 bases at V and 8 bases at J, with 11 bases between. The CDR3 contains 13 residues. Germline CDR1 and CDR2: GTSNPN and SVGIG (reference sequence). The DNA of the CDR3 is TGTGCCTGGAGCGCCCTGAAAGATTCACCCCTCCACTTT. Translated: CAWSALKDSPLHF.